Here is one T cell receptor (beta chain) with its context. TCRdb independently ran MiXCR on the 5' RACE reads; one entry per CDR3 protein. The sample carries hundreds of thousands of distinct CDR3 sequences, around an eighth recorded once. The germline CDR1 and CDR2 sequences are MNHEY and SMNVEV (reference sequence). V lost 6 bases to trimming and J lost 9 bases; unmatched junction nucleotides: 6. This CDR3 is built from 13 residues. The record originates from a study of T cells after yellow fever vaccination. The chain carries TRBV27 and TRBJ1-2; 11 bases are shared with TRBD1. The source is a man younger than 40 who received the YFV17D yellow fever vaccine. The sequencing used PBMCs, collected on the day of the yellow fever booster vaccination. In DNA, the CDR3 is TGTGCCAGCAGCCTAGGACAGGGGGCGAGCTACACCTTC. Translated, it gives CASSLGQGASYTF.